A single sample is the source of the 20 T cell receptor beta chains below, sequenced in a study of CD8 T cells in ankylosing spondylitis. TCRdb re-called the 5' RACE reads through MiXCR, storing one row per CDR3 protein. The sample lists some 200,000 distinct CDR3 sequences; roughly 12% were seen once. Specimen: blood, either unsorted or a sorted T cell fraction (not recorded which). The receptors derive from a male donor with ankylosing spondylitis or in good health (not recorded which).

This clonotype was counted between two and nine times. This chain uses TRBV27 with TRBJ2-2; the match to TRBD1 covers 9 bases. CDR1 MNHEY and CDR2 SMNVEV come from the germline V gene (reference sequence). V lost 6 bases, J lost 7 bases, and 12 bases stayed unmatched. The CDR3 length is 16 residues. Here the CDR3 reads CASRTTGQGYYGELFF. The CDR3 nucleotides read TGTGCCAGCAGAACCACCGGACAGGGGTATTACGGGGAGCTGTTTTTT.

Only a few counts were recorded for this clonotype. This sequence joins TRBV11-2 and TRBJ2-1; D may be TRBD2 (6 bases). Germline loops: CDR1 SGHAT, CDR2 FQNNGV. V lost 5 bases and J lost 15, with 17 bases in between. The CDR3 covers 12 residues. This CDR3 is CASSPWEERRFF. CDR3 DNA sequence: TGTGCCAGCAGCCCCTGGGAGGAAAGGCGGTTCTTC.

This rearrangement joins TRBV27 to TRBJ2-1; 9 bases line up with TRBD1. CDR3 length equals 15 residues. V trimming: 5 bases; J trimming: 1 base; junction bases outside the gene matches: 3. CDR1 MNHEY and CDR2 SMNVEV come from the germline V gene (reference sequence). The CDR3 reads CASSRGTGSYNEQFF. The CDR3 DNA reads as TGTGCCAGCAGTCGCGGGACAGGGTCCTACAATGAGCAGTTCTTC.

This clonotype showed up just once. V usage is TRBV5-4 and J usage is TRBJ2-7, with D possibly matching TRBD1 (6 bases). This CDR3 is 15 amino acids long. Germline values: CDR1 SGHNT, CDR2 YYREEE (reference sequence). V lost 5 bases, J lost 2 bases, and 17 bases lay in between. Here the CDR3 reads CASRVWGTPTYEQYF. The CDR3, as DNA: TGTGCCAGCAGGGTTTGGGGGACACCAACCTACGAGCAGTACTTC.

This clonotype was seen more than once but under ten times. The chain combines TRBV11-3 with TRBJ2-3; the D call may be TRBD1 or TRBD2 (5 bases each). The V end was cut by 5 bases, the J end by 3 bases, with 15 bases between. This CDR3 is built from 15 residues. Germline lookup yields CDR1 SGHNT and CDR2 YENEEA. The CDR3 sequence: CASSPYGDGTDTQYF. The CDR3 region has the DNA TGTGCCAGCAGCCCGTATGGGGACGGGACAGATACGCAGTATTTT.

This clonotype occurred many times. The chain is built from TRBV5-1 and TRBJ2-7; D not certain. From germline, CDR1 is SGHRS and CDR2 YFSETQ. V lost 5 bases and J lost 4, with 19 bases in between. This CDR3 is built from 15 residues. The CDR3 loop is CASRNSALPWYEQYF. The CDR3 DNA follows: TGCGCCAGCAGAAATTCAGCGCTCCCTTGGTACGAGCAGTACTTC.

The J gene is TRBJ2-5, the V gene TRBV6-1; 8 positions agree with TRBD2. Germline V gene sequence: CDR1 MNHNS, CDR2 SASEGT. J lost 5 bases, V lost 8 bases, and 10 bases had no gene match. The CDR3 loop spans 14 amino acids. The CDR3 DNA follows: TGTGCCAGCCGGCGGGAGGCCGTCATGGAGACCCAGTACTTC. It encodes CASRREAVMETQYF.

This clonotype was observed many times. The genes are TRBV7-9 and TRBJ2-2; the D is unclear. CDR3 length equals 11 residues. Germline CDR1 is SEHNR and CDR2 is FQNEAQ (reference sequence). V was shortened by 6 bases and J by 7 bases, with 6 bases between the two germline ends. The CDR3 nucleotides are TGTGCCAGCAGAGATAGCGGGGAGCTGTTTTTT. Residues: CASRDSGELFF. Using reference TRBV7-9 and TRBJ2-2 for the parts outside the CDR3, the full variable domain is DTGVSQNPRHKITKRGQNVTFRCDPISEHNRLYWYRQTLGQGPEFLTYFQNEAQLEKSRLLSDRFSAERPKGSFSTLEIQRTEQGDSAMYLCASRDSGELFFGEGSRLTVL.

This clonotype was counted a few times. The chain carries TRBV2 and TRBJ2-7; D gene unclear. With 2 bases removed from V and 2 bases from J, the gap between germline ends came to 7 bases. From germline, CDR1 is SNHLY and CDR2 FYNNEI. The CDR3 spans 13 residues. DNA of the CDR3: TGTGCCAGCAGTGAATACGTAGCCTACGAGCAGTACTTC. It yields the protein CASSEYVAYEQYF.

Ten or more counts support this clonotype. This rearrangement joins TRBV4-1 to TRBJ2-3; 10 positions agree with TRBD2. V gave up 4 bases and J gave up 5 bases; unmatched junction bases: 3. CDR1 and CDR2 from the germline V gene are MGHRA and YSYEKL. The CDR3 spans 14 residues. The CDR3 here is CASSRAGGQDTQYF. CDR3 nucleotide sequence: TGCGCCAGCAGCCGAGCGGGGGGGCAAGATACGCAGTATTTT.

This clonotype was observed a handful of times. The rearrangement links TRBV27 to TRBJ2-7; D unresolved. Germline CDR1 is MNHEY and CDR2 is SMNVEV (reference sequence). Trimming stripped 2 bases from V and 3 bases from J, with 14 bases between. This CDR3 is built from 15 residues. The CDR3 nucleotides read TGTGCCAGCAGTTTAAGCCCGACATCAATCTACGAGCAGTACTTC. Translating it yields CASSLSPTSIYEQYF.

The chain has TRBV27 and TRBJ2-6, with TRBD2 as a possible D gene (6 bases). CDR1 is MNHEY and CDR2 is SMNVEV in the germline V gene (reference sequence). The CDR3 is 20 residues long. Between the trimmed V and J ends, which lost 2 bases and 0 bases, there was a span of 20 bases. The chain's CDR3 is CASSLQSPVAVSSGANVLTF. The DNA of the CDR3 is TGTGCCAGCAGTTTACAAAGTCCGGTAGCGGTAAGCTCTGGGGCCAACGTCCTGACTTTC.

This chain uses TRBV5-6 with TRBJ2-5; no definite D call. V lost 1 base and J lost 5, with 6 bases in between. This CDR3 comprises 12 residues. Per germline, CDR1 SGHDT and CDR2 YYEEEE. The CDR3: CASSLKQETQYF. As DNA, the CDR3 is TGTGCCAGCAGCTTGAAGCAGGAGACCCAGTACTTC.

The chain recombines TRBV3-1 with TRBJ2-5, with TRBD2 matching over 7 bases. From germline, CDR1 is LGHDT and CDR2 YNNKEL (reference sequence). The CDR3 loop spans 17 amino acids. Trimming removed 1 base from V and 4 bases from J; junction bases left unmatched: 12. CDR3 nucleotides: TGTGCCAGCAGCCAAGCCCTAAGCGGGGCCGAGGGAGAGACCCAGTACTTC. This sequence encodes CASSQALSGAEGETQYF.

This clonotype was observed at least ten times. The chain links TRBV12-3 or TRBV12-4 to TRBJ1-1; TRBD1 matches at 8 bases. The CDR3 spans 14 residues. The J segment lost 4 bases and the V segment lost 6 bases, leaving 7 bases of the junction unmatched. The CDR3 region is CASSPDRGGTEAFF. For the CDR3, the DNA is TGTGCCAGCAGCCCTGACAGGGGAGGCACTGAAGCTTTCTTT.

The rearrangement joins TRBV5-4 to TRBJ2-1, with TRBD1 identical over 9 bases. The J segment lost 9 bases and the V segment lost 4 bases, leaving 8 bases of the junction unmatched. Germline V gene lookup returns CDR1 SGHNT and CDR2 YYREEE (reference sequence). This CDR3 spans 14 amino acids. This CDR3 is CASSRPDRGSEQFF. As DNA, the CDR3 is TGTGCCAGCAGCCGCCCCGACAGGGGGAGTGAGCAGTTCTTC.

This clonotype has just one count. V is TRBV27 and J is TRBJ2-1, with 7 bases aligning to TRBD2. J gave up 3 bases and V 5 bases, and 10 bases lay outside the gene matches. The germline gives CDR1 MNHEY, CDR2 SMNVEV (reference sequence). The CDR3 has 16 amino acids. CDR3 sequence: CASSLGAGEVYNEQFF. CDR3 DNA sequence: TGTGCCAGCAGTCTCGGGGCGGGAGAAGTCTACAATGAGCAGTTCTTC.

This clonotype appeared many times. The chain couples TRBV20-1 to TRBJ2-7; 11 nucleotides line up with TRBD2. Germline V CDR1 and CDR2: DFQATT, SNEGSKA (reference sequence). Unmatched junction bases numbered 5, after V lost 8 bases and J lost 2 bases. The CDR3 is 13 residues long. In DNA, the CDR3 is TGCAGTCAGACTAGCGGGACACCCTACGAGCAGTACTTC. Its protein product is CSQTSGTPYEQYF.

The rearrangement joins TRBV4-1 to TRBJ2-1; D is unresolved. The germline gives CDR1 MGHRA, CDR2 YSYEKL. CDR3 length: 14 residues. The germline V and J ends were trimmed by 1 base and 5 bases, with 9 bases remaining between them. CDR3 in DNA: TGCGCCAGCAGCCAAGTCTTATATGACAATGAGCAGTTCTTC. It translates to CASSQVLYDNEQFF.

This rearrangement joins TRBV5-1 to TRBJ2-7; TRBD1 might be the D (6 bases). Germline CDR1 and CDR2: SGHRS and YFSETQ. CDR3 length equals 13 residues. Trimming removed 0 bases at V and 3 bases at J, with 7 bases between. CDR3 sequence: CASSLETGYEQYF. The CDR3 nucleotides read TGCGCCAGCAGCTTGGAGACAGGCTACGAGCAGTACTTC.